These T cell receptor beta chains were read from a single sample in a study of prognosis after radiotherapy for stage I lung cancer. TCRdb reanalysed the multiplex PCR reads using MiXCR and keeps one entry per CDR3 protein. The repertoire holds some 16,000 distinct CDR3 sequences, with 25% to 35% as singletons. Here the sequenced sample was PBMCs, taken before or after stereotactic body radiation therapy (not recorded which). All receptors come from a donor aged 50 or older with non-small cell lung cancer. The CDR3 runs from the conserved cysteine through the conserved F or W.

TRBV7-9,TRBJ2-5,CASRQVETQYF
TRBV4-1,TRBJ2-1,CASSQDWGIRGPRPFF
TRBV11-2,TRBJ2-1,CASSPPTSGITNEQFF
TRBV19,TRBJ2-7,CASSPHTDRGEQYF
TRBV28,TRBJ1-6,CASSLDMSGASLHF
TRBV10-3,TRBJ1-6,CAIRQGPNSPLHF
TRBV11-2,TRBJ2-5,CASSLDETQYF
TRBV29-1,TRBJ2-7,CSVEYLGQGSYEQYF
TRBV10-3,TRBJ2-6,CAIRTGTWPGANVLTF
TRBV19,TRBJ2-1,CASSIGSYEQFF
TRBV20-1,TRBJ1-6,CSAGAGPNSPLHF